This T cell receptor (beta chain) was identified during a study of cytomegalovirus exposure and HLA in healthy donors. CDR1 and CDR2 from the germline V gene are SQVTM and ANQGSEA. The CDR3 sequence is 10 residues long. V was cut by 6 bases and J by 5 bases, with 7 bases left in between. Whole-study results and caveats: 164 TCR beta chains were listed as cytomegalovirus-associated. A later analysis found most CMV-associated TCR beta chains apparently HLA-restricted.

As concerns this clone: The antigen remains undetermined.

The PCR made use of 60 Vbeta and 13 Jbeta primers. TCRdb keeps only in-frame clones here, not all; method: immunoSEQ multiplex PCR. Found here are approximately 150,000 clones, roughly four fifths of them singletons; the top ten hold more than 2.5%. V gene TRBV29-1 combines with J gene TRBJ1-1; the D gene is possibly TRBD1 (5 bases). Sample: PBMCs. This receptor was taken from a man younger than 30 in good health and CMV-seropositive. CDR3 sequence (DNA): TGCAGCGTAGGGGAAACTGAAGCTTTCTTT. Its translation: CSVGETEAFF. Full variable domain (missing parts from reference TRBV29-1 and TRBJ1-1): SAVISQKPSRDICQRGTSLTIQCQVDSQVTMMFWYRQQPGQSLTLIATANQGSEATYESGFVIDKFPISRPNLTFSTLTVSNMSPEDSSIYLCSVGETEAFFGQGTRLTVV.